The sequence of this T cell receptor beta chain was determined in a study of beta chain features in type 1 diabetes. Findings and caveats of the study: Sequencing from cDNA could over-represent high-TCR-expressing cells. Naive, central memory and Treg TCRB repertoires appeared more alike in patients than in healthy donors. For Type 1 diabetes patients, all four CD4+ subsets carried TCRB CDR3s that were moderately but significantly shorter.

This clone was picked up a small number of times. Antigen unknown. The CDR3 contains 14 residues. The V end lost 6 bases, the J end lost 0 bases, and 11 bases lay between the germline ends. Germline V gene lookup returns CDR1 KGHSH and CDR2 LQKENI. As every portion of the isolated RNA was reverse transcribed, the sequencing read expressed TCRB transcripts. It was found that naive, central memory and regulatory T cell samples averaged about 3.57 million reads. Profiled with immunoSEQ multiplex PCR; TCRdb holds only in-frame clones, not every one. Among 500,000 to 650,000 clones listed, roughly an eighth were seen once.

The clonotype originates from a man aged 30 to 45 with type 1 diabetes. Material: naive CD4+ T cells from blood. The chain carries TRBV18 and TRBJ1-1; TRBD1 is a possible D gene (5 bases). CDR3 region: CASSETEMNTEAFF. As DNA, the CDR3 is TGTGCCAGCTCGGAGACAGAGATGAACACTGAAGCTTTCTTT.